This T cell receptor (beta chain) was documented in a study of early T cells in non-severe SARS-CoV-2 infection. About the study: Whole-blood bulk RNA, unsorted, was sequenced, and chains were unpaired.

This clonotype has a count of ten or more. Individual cDNA molecules received unique molecular identifiers. TCRdb used MiXCR to reprocess the 5' RACE reads, holding one entry per CDR3 protein. The table shows some 51,000 distinct CDR3 sequences, with 15% occurring only once. This material consisted of whole blood, taken at baseline. This receptor was identified in an adult who was a healthcare worker with PCR-confirmed SARS-CoV-2 infection or an uninfected control (not recorded which).

CDR3 nucleotide sequence: TGTGCCAGCTCATCCAAAACAGGGAACTCTGGAAACACCATATATTTT. The encoded protein is CASSSKTGNSGNTIYF. The V and J genes are TRBV18 and TRBJ1-3; D might be TRBD1 (6 bases). This CDR3 is built from 16 residues. CDR1 KGHSH and CDR2 LQKENI come from the germline V gene. With 5 bases removed from V and 0 bases from J, the gap between germline ends came to 14 bases.